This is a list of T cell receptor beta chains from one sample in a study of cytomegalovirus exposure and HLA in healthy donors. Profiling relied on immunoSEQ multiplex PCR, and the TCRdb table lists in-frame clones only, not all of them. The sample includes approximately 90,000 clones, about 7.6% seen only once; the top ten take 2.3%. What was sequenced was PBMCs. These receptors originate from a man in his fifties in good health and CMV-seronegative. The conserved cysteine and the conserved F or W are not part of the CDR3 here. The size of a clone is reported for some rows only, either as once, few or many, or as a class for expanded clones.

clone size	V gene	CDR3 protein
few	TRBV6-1	ASSGASGGGLQETQY
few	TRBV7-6	ASSLSVAGTTNTGELF
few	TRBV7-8	ASSLSGRTVATNEKLF
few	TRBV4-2	ASSQAQGQGTDTQY
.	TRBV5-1	ASSLGAGVSNEQY
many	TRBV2	ASSSLAGGPSGANVLT
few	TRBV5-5	ASSLDSGGEKLF
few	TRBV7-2	ASSLASTKETQY
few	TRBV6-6	ASRPTRREGETQY
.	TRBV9	ASSGGSRSGSYEQY
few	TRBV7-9	ASSLGFGPGYT
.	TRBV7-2	ASSRGESGGEQF
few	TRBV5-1	ASSPVGQTLAKNIQY
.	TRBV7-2	ASSLSRDYNEQF
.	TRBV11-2	ASRPNRGLIVSQY
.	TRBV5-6	ASSSWGGTEAF
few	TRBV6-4	ASSETSGGRYTGELF
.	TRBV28	ASSLQAGGNNIY
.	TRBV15	ATSRPQGSEQY
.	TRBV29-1	SVARQGGDTIY
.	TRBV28	ASSPSDRNQPQH
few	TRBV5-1	ASRVQAGGYEQF
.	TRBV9	ASSVGQGGPYEQY
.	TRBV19	ATSRDRGNYGYT
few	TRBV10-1	ASAEYRVNTEAF
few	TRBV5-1	ASSTLAGEGTQY
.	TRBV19	ASSAPQGHLH
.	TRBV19	ASSISTGGEQY
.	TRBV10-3	AISESTYEQY
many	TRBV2	ASGDKGQPSSYNSPLH
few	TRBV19	ASSNGQRRF
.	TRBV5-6	ASSLRVETQY
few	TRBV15	ATSKRDSYEQY
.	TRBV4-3	ASSQVPFSSGANVLT
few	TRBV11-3	ASSLDGRTPWTDTQY
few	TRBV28	ASSLVPETQY
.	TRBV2	ASSSGTSGGNTQY
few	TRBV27	ASSFASGSYNEQF
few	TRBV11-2	ASSLALAGAITDTQY
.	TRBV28	ASSPLPAGNYEQY
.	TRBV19	ASTIPGYGNTIY
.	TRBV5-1	ASSGGSGPNYGYT
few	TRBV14	ASSQEWQGTSPLH
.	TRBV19	ASKPRGAQSNQPQH
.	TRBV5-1	ASSAGTSGGIRETQY
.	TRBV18	ASSPQGTGNTEAF
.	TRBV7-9	ASSWPGEPQETQY
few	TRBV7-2	ASSLPERVDLDTQY
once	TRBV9	AGSVASGAYNEQF
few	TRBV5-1	ASSLTTDRFHGYT
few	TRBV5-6	ASSFPAVQETQY
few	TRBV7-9	ASSQRTGIQETQY